Sequencing of this T cell receptor (beta chain) was carried out in a study of OX40 agonist ivuxolimab in advanced cancers. General study results and limits: The antigen specificity of the peripheral T cells (those that were expanded) was not determined. Clonal expansion by week 6 occurred in CD4+ and CD8+ blood T cells (at 0.1 to 3.0 mg/kg).

Sequencing used immunoSEQ multiplex PCR; TCRdb keeps in-frame clones, though not all of them. The data contain over 20,000 clones, 86% of them singletons. Autoimmune disease history or systemic immunosuppression led to patient exclusion. Details on this clone: The antigen is not known.

The origin of this receptor is an adult with an advanced solid tumor such as melanoma, head and neck, liver or kidney cancer. The sequences come from CD4+ or CD8+ T cells sorted from blood, collected in a trial of the OX40 agonist ivuxolimab.

CDR3 residues: CASSLGTGQPQHF. The CDR3 bases are TGTGCCAGCAGCTTAGGGACGGGTCAGCCCCAGCATTTT. The chain carries TRBV7-9 and TRBJ1-5, with D unclear. The CDR3 has 13 amino acids. CDR1 is SEHNR and CDR2 is FQNEAQ in the germline V gene (reference sequence). V lost 1 base to trimming and J lost 6 bases, with 7 bases between them.